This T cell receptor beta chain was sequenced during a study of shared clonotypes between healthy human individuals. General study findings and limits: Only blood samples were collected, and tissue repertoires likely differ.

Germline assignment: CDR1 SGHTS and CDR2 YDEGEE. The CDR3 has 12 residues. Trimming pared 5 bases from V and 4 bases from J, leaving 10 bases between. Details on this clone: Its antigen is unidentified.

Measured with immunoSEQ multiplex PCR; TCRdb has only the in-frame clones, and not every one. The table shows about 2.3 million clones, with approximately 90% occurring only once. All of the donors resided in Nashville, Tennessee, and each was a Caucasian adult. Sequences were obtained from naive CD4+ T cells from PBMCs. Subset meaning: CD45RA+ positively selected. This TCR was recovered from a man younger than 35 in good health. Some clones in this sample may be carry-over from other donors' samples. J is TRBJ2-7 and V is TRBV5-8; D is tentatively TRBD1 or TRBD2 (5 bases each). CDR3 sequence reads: CASRNGTYEQYF. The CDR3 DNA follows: TGTGCCAGCAGGAACGGGACGTACGAGCAGTACTTC.